This TCR beta chain was recovered during a study of CD8+ T cells in alopecia areata. Study in general: Oral tofacitinib, 5 to 10 mg twice daily, was given in an open-label trial.

Peripheral blood, together with lesional scalp punch biopsies, was collected from alopecia areata patients. General observations from the study: Lesional tissue from the scalp (especially in alopecia totalis/universalis) showed higher clonality than normal scalp. Patients displayed less clarity in TCR sharing than mice, a finding possibly related to HLA.

Germline CDR1 and CDR2: SGDLS and YYNGEE. This CDR3 contains 13 residues. The V and J ends lost 3 bases and 0 bases respectively, with 6 bases between them. Of note for this clone: The target antigen is unknown.

Extraction of RNA preceded its reverse transcription into cDNA, which served as the sequencing template. Assay used: immunoSEQ multiplex PCR; TCRdb lists only in-frame clones, some missing. The sample lists around 140,000 clones; about 89% were seen once. The sample consisted of CD8+ T cells sorted from blood, taken at week 0. The sequence came from a human donor with alopecia areata. The J gene is TRBJ1-1, the V gene TRBV9, with a weak D call TRBD1 (6 bases). Here the CDR3 DNA reads TGTGCCAGCAGCGGGACAGTGAACACTGAAGCTTTCTTT. Protein product: CASSGTVNTEAFF.